This TCR beta chain was retrieved from a study of identical twins (dated by TCRdb to the mid-2010s). Some background on the complete study: To test whether fetal clonotypes persist, this study deep-sequenced TCR alpha and beta repertoires from monozygotic twins, from unrelated adults of various ages, and from cord blood. Replicate twin experiments were performed at different times using different library preparation protocols to rule out contamination. Overall study results and their limits: Fewer insertions were carried by abundant cord blood beta clonotypes; a weaker similar trend was observed in young adult naive repertoires, while no such trend was observed in memory repertoires. Excess twin sharing in beta out-of-frame sequences was weaker because fewer shared sequences lowered the signal-to-noise ratio. Invariant T cells such as MAIT and iNKT could partly confound zero-insertion analyses, although diverse VJ usage argued against such confounding for most clonotypes. In monozygotic twins, recombination models systematically underestimated out-of-frame TCR alpha sharing, but the models matched the sharing seen between unrelated individuals. Because the same donors could not be followed over many years, the conclusions relied on cross-sectional statistical analysis. Compared with coincidental sharing between unrelated individuals, an excess of low generation-probability sequences was observed among out-of-frame TCR alpha sequences shared between twins.

The library was built by means of 5' RACE. The sequencer listed for this sample is Illumina HiSeq 2000. A universal primer binding site was added through template switching, and the final cDNA carried a unique molecular identifier so that TCR cDNA molecules could be counted accurately. First-strand cDNA for TCR alpha and beta chains was synthesized from specific primers in the conserved constant-segment region. To control for contamination, every cDNA library carried two barcodes: a SMART-Mk sample barcode plus Illumina barcodes. TruSeq adapter sequences and Illumina sample barcodes were added in two successive PCR steps. Sequencing of the TCR alpha and beta cDNA libraries was done on the Illumina HiSeq platform using custom primers. From the authors' description of their analysis: MiGEC was used to process raw reads and extract unique molecular identifiers, and MiXCR was used to find CDR3 positions. Recombination models were inferred per individual with the repgenHMM and IGoR tools using an EM algorithm. Shared clonotypes were analyzed with the tcR package in R, and sharing was normalized by the product of cloneset sizes. To study raw recombination free of thymic and clonal selection effects, out-of-frame nonproductive sequences were analyzed. TCRdb trimmed public reads at Q25 via fastp, called clones via MiXCR and kept in-frame beta chains. Rows are unified per CDR3 protein, each entry keeping the most common DNA and genes. TCRdb's processing, not the authors' own work, is the source of the V and J calls. In all, the sample holds 500,000 to 650,000 distinct CDR3 sequences, and about 7.6% of those were seen once. The top ten constitute 1.6% of the sample.

Only healthy Caucasian donors were included. The twin cohort consisted of three pairs of female monozygotic twins, all aged roughly 18 to 30 years. Peripheral blood mononuclear cells were the source from which RNA for the TCR libraries was isolated. The CDR3 covers 17 residues, taking in both the cysteine and the phenylalanine. Only the CDR3 DNA stays, 51 bases, in frame from base 1. V drops 6 bases and J drops 5 bases, leaving 25 bases in between. This clonotype appeared a few times. What antigen it recognizes has not been identified. No qualities accompany the bases; no much larger clone lies one base away. This same sample was also taken into another study, of yellow fever vaccine responses in identical twins. The second investigation adds: The authors reported that the T cell response to vaccination in identical twins appeared partly convergent and partly personalized. In identical twins, the study followed T cell clones that responded to the vaccine with precision.

The rearranged chain carries TRBV12-3 or TRBV12-4 and TRBJ1-1; tentative D gene TRBD1, with 6 bases matching. Sequenced material: PBMCs. This clonotype originated in a woman aged 18-29 years in good health. The DNA sequence follows: TGTGCCAGCAGCTCCATATTTGTGGACAGCCGGGAGACTGAAGCTTTCTTT. It translates as CASSSIFVDSRETEAFF.